This TCR beta chain was retrieved from a study of post-analysis software for immune sequencing data. Study conclusions and caveats: Analysis by F measure revealed that same-batch samples clustered strongly together. Controls showed lower frequencies than patients for 5 or 6 TRBV segments, and TRBV5-6, TRBV5-1 and TRBV20-1 were among these.

The library was made from cDNA and included unique molecular identifiers. TCRdb reprocessed the PCR reads with MiXCR, giving one entry per CDR3 protein. This sample has 450,000 to 650,000 distinct CDR3 sequences, with around 44% found just once. The CDR3 runs 15 residues. Germline CDR1 SGDLS, CDR2 YYNGEE. Concerning this clonotype itself: Its antigen is unidentified. Relative to the germline gene, one junction end is altered; a read error may explain this.

The material sequenced was blood. V usage is TRBV9 and J usage is TRBJ2-5; 8 bases fit TRBD2. The clonotype comes from a girl between 5 and 17 years old with multiple sclerosis. The chain's CDR3 is CASSVASGRQGTQYF. CDR3 sequence (DNA): TGTGCCAGCAGCGTAGCGAGCGGGAGACAAGGGACCCAGTACTTC. The full variable domain, rest sourced from reference TRBV9 and TRBJ2-5, is DSGVTQTPKHLITATGQRVTLRCSPRSGDLSVYWYQQSLDQGLQFLIQYYNGEERAKGNILERFSAQQFPDLHSELNLSSLELGDSALYFCASSVASGRQGTQYFGPGTRLLVL.